Listed below are T cell receptor beta chains from one sample, sequenced in a study of OX40 agonist ivuxolimab in advanced cancers. Some clones are missing from TCRdb's copy, which holds only in-frame ones; the method was immunoSEQ multiplex PCR. The table shows fewer than 85,000 clones, with approximately 80% occurring only once. The material sequenced was CD4+ or CD8+ T cells sorted from blood, taken in a trial of the OX40 agonist ivuxolimab. The source of these receptors is an adult with an advanced solid tumor such as melanoma, head and neck, liver or kidney cancer. The CDR3 runs from the conserved cysteine through the conserved F or W. The D gene is left open where the match is weak. The size entry is marked missing in some rows and otherwise reads once, few, many or a size class.

v_call,clone_size,d_call,j_call,cdr3_aa,cdr3_nt
TRBV7-2,.,.,TRBJ1-3,CASSLAVTSGNTIYF,TGTGCCAGCAGCTTAGCAGTCACCTCTGGAAACACCATATATTTT
TRBV30,.,.,TRBJ2-1,CAWSVGMTSYNEQFF,TGTGCCTGGAGTGTCGGGATGACGTCCTACAATGAGCAGTTCTTC
TRBV18,.,.,TRBJ1-5,CASSPDNNQPQHF,TGTGCCAGCTCACCCGACAACAATCAGCCCCAGCATTTT
TRBV6-4,.,.,TRBJ1-2,CASTLQQRDYGYTF,TGTGCCAGCACCTTACAACAAAGGGACTATGGCTACACCTTC
TRBV5-1,.,TRBD1,TRBJ1-1,CASSDLRQGNTEAFF,TGCGCCAGCAGCGATCTAAGACAGGGGAACACTGAAGCTTTCTTT
TRBV7-3,.,TRBD2,TRBJ2-3,CASSAGSGGMSDTQYF,TGTGCCAGCAGCGCCGGTAGCGGGGGCATGTCAGATACGCAGTATTTT
TRBV7-6,.,TRBD2,TRBJ2-2,CASSLGTSGRRSGELFF,TGTGCCAGCAGCTTAGGGACTAGCGGGAGAAGGTCGGGGGAGCTGTTTTTT
TRBV29-1,.,TRBD2,TRBJ2-1,CSARGTSGRAYNEQFF,TGCAGCGCCAGAGGGACTAGCGGGAGGGCATACAATGAGCAGTTCTTC
TRBV2,.,TRBD2,TRBJ2-5,CASRQTSGGPETQYF,TGTGCCAGCAGGCAGACTAGCGGGGGGCCAGAGACCCAGTACTTC
TRBV2,.,.,TRBJ1-5,CASSEGTLSNQPQHF,TGTGCCAGCAGTGAAGGTACACTTAGCAATCAGCCCCAGCATTTT
TRBV9,.,TRBD1,TRBJ2-7,CASSATGTEGEQYF,TGTGCCAGCAGCGCAACCGGGACAGAGGGCGAGCAGTACTTC
TRBV9,few,.,TRBJ2-7,CASSVDPTYEQYF,TGTGCCAGCAGCGTAGATCCAACCTACGAGCAGTACTTC
TRBV27,.,TRBD1,TRBJ1-5,CASSIRGSNQPQHF,TGTGCCAGCAGTATCAGGGGGAGCAATCAGCCCCAGCATTTT
TRBV13,.,TRBD1,TRBJ2-7,CASSLGQISYEQYF,TGTGCCAGCAGCTTGGGACAGATCTCCTACGAGCAGTACTTC
TRBV28,.,.,TRBJ2-2,CASISSGSTGELFF,TGTGCCAGCATTTCAAGCGGCTCCACCGGGGAGCTGTTTTTT
TRBV28,.,.,TRBJ2-5,CASSSFGWTQETQYF,TGTGCCAGCAGTTCGTTTGGGTGGACTCAAGAGACCCAGTACTTC
TRBV7-2,.,TRBD2,TRBJ2-1,CASTPPGGPYNEQFF,TGTGCCAGCACCCCTCCGGGGGGGCCCTACAATGAGCAGTTCTTC
TRBV28,few,.,TRBJ2-3,CASSNTGRTDTQYF,TGTGCCAGCAGCAATACAGGGCGGACAGATACGCAGTATTTT
TRBV27,few,TRBD1,TRBJ1-2,CASTLQGASGYTF,TGTGCCAGCACCCTACAGGGGGCCTCTGGCTACACCTTC
TRBV5-1,.,.,TRBJ2-2,CASSFREPGELFF,TGCGCCAGCAGCTTTAGGGAGCCCGGGGAGCTGTTTTTT
TRBV2,.,.,TRBJ1-1,CASEDQTTVGGTEAFF,TGTGCCAGTGAAGACCAGACGACAGTCGGGGGGACTGAAGCTTTCTTT
TRBV2,few,.,TRBJ1-2,CASSEFGWDNSNYGYTF,TGTGCCAGCAGTGAATTTGGGTGGGACAACTCTAACTATGGCTACACCTTC
TRBV5-1,.,TRBD1,TRBJ2-3,CASSLDGTGLTQYF,TGCGCCAGCAGCTTGGACGGGACAGGGCTTACGCAGTATTTT
TRBV30,few,TRBD1,TRBJ2-7,CAWRPWDRRTYEQYF,TGTGCCTGGCGCCCCTGGGACAGGAGGACCTACGAGCAGTACTTC
TRBV7-7,.,.,TRBJ2-5,CASSPAGGETQYF,TGTGCCAGCAGCCCAGCAGGGGGGGAGACCCAGTACTTC
TRBV7-8,once,.,TRBJ2-3,CAWATGRGDTQYF,TGTGCCTGGGCGACAGGGAGGGGAGATACGCAGTATTTT
TRBV4-3,.,.,TRBJ2-5,CASSQGLVEETQYF,TGCGCCAGCAGCCAGGGGCTTGTAGAAGAGACCCAGTACTTC